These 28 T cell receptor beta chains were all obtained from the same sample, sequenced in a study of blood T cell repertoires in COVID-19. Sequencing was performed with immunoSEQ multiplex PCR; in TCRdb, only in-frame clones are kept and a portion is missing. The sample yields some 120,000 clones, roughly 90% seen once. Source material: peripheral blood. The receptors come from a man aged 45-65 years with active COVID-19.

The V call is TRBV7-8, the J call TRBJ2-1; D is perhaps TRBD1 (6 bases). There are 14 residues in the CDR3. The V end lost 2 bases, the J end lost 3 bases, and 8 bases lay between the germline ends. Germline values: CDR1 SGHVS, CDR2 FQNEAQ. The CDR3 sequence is CASSLPGHYNEQFF. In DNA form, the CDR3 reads TGTGCCAGCAGCTTACCGGGACACTACAATGAGCAGTTCTTC.

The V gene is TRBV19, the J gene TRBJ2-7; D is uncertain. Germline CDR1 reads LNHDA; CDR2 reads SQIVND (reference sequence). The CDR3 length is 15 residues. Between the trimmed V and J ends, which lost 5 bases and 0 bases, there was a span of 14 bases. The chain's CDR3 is CASSPGAGGSYEQYF. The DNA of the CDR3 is TGTGCCAGTAGTCCTGGCGCAGGTGGCTCCTACGAGCAGTACTTC.

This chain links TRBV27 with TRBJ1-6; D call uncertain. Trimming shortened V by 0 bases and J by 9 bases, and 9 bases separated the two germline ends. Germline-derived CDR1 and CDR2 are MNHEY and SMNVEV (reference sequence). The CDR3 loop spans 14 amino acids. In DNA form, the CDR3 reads TGTGCCAGCAGTTTATCGGCAGGAGGTTCACCCCTCCACTTT. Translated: CASSLSAGGSPLHF.

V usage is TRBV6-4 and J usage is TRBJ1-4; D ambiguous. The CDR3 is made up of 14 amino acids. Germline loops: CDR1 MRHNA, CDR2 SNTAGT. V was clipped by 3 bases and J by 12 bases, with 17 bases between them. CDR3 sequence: CASSEDRGGKELFF. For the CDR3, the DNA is TGTGCCAGCAGTGAAGACCGGGGAGGGAAAGAACTGTTTTTT.

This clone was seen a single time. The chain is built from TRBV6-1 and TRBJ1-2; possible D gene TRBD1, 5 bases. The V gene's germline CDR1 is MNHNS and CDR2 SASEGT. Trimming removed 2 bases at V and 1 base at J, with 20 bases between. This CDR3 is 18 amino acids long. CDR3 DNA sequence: TGTGCCAGCAGTGAACATAGGAGGGGAAGAGTAAATAACTATGGCTACACCTTC. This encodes CASSEHRRGRVNNYGYTF.

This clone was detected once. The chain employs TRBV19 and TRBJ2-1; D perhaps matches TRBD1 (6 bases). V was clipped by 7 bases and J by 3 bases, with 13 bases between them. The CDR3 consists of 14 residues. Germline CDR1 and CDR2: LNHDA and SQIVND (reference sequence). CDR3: CASKTGTNYNEQFF. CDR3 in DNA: TGTGCCAGTAAAACAGGGACCAACTACAATGAGCAGTTCTTC.

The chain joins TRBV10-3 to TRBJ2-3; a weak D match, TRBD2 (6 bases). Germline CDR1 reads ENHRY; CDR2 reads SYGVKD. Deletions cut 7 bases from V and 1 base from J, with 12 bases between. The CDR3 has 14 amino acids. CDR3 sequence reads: CAIKAPGGTDTQYF. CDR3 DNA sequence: TGTGCCATCAAGGCCCCGGGGGGCACAGATACGCAGTATTTT.

CDR3 nucleotides: TGTGCCAGCAGCCAAACCTGGGGGGGGCAGTTCTTC. Its protein product is CASSQTWGGQFF. V and J are TRBV14 and TRBJ2-1; 7 nucleotides align to TRBD2. The V gene's germline CDR1 is SGHDN and CDR2 FVKESK. With 2 bases clipped from V and 12 bases from J, the junction kept 4 bases outside the gene matches. The CDR3 has 12 amino acids.

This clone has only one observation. CDR3 sequence reads: CASSIGGTNYNEQFF. The CDR3 DNA is TGTGCCAGTAGTATTGGAGGGACGAATTACAATGAGCAGTTCTTC. J is TRBJ2-1 and V is TRBV19, with D perhaps TRBD2 (6 bases). The CDR3 is made up of 15 amino acids. Germline lookup yields CDR1 LNHDA and CDR2 SQIVND (reference sequence). Trimming removed 3 bases from V and 4 bases from J, with 13 bases in between.

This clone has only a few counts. The CDR3 is CASGLARDTEAFF. In DNA, the CDR3 is TGTGCTAGTGGTTTGGCCCGGGACACTGAAGCTTTCTTT. The chain uses TRBV12-5 and TRBJ1-1; D remains unclear. V lost 1 base and J lost 3, with 6 bases in between. In germline, CDR1 is LGHNT, CDR2 FRNRAP. The CDR3 runs to 13 residues.

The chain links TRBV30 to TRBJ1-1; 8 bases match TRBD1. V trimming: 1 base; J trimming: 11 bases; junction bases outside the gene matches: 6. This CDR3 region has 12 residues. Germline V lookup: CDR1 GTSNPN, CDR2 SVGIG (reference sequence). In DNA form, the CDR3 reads TGTGCCTGGAGTGAAGGGGACAGGCGGGCTTTCTTT. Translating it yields CAWSEGDRRAFF.

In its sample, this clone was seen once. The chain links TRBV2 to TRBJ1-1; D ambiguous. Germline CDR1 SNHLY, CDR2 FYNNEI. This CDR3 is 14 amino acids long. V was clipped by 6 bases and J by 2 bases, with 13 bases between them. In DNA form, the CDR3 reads TGTGCCAGCAGCTATACAGAGATCAACACTGAAGCTTTCTTT. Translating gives CASSYTEINTEAFF.

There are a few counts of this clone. The CDR3 nucleotides read TGTGCCACCGGAACTCCGGGACAGGCCAATACCGGGGAGCTGTTTTTT. This gives the protein CATGTPGQANTGELFF. The chain recombines TRBV15 with TRBJ2-2; 8 bases agree with TRBD1. The CDR3 contains 16 residues. V shed 8 bases, J shed 5 bases, and the junction held 13 bases outside the gene matches. Germline V CDR1 and CDR2: LNHNV, YYDKDF (reference sequence).

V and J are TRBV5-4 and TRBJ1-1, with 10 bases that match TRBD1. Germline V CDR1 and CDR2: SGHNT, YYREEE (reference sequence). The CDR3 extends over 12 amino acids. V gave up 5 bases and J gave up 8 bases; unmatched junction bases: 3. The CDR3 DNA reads TGTGCCAGCAGTCAGGACAGGGGGGAAGCTTTCTTT. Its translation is CASSQDRGEAFF. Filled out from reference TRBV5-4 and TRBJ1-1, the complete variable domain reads ETGVTQSPTHLIKTRGQQVTLRCSSQSGHNTVSWYQQALGQGPQFIFQYYREEENGRGNFPPRFSGLQFPNYSSELNVNALELDDSALYLCASSQDRGEAFFGQGTRLTVV.

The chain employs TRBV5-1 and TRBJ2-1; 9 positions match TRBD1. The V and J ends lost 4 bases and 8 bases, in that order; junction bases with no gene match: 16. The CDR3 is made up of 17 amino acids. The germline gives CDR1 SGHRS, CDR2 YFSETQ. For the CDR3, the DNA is TGCGCCAGCAGCGGCGGGACAGGGAGGATTGGAGGTTATGAGCAGTTCTTC. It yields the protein CASSGGTGRIGGYEQFF.

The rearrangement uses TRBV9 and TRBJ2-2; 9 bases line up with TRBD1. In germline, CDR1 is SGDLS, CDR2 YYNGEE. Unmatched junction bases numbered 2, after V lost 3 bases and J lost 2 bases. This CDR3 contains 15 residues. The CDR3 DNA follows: TGTGCCAGCAGCGCGGGACAGGGAAACACCGGGGAGCTGTTTTTT. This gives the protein CASSAGQGNTGELFF.

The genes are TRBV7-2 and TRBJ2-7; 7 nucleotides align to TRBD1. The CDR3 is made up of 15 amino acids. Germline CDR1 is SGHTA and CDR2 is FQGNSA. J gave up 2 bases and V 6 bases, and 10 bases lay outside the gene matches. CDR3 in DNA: TGTGCCAGCAGTTTTCGGACAGGTCCAACCTACGAGCAGTACTTC. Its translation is CASSFRTGPTYEQYF.

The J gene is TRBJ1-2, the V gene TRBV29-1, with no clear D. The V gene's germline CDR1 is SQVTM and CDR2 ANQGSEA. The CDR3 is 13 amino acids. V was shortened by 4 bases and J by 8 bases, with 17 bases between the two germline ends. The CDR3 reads CSVGSRADAGYTF. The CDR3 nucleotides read TGCAGCGTTGGGTCTCGCGCGGATGCAGGCTACACCTTC.

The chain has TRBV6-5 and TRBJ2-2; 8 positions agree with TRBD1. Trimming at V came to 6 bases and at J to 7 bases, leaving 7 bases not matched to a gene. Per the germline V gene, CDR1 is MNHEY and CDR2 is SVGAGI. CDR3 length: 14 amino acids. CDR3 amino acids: CASRQGDRVGELFF. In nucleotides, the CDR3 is TGTGCCAGCAGACAGGGGGACCGGGTCGGGGAGCTGTTTTTT.

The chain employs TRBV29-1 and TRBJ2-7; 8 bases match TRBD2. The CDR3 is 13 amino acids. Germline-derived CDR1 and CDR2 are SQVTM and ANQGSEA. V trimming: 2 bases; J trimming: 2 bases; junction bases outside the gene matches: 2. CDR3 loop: CSVETSGAYEQYV. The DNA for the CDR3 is TGCAGCGTTGAAACTAGCGGAGCCTACGAGCAGTACGTC.

The CDR3 region is CASHPGGDGSDTQYF. DNA for the CDR3: TGCGCCAGCCACCCCGGGGGGGATGGTTCAGATACGCAGTATTTT. The chain uses TRBV23-1 and TRBJ2-3; 8 nucleotides line up with TRBD2. Being an ORF, TRBV23-1 has a function that is uncertain. This CDR3 comprises 15 residues. V shed 8 bases and J 4 bases; nucleotides not matched to a gene: 11.

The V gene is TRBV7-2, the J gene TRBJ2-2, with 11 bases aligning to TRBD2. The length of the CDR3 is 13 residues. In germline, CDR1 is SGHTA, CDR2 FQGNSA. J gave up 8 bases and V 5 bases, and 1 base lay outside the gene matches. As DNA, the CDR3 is TGTGCCAGCAGCCGGACTAGCGGGGGGGAGCTGTTTTTT. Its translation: CASSRTSGGELFF. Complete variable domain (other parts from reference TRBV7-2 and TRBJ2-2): GAGVSQSPSNKVTEKGKDVELRCDPISGHTALYWYRQSLGQGLEFLIYFQGNSAPDKSGLPSDRFSAERTGGSVSTLTIQRTQQEDSAVYLCASSRTSGGELFFGEGSRLTVL.

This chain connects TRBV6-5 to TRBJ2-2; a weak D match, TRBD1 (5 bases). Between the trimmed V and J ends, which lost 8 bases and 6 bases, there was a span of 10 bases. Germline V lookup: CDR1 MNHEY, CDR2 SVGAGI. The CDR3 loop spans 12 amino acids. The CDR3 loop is CASSGKAGELFF. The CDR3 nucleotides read TGTGCCAGCTCAGGGAAAGCCGGGGAGCTGTTTTTT.

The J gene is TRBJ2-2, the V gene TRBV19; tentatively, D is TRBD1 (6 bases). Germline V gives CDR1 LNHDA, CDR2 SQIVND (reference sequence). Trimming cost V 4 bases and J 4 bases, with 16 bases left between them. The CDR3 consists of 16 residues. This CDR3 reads CASSTLQGRGTGELFF. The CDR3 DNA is TGTGCCAGTAGTACCTTACAGGGACGGGGCACCGGGGAGCTGTTTTTT.

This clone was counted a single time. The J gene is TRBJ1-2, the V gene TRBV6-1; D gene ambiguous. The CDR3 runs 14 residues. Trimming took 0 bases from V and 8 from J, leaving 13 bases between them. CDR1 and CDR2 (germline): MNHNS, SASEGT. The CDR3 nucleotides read TGTGCCAGCAGTGAAGCTGGGAGGGTCAGCGGCTACACCTTC. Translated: CASSEAGRVSGYTF.

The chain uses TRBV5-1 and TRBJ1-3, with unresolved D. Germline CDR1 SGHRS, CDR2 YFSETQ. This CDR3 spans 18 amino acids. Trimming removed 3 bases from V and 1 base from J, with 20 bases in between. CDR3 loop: CASSSRPLPGPSGNTIYF. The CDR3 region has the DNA TGCGCCAGCAGCTCCAGACCACTCCCAGGTCCGTCTGGAAACACCATATATTTT.

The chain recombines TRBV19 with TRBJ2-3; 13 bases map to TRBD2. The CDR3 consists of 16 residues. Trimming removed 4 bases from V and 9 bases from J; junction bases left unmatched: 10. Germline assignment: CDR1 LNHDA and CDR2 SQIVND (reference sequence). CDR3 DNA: TGTGCCAGTAGTACGGGGACTAGCGGGGTCCGAATGACGCAGTATTTT. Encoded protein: CASSTGTSGVRMTQYF.

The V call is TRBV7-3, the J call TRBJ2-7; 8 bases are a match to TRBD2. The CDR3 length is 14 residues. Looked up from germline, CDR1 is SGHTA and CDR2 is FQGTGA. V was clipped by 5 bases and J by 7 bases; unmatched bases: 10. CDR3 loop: CASSLTGGAEEQYF. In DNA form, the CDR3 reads TGTGCCAGCAGCCTGACGGGAGGGGCAGAAGAGCAGTACTTC.